Below, 28 T cell receptor beta chains from the same sample are listed, as sequenced in a study of immune characterization of retroperitoneal liposarcoma. Each CDR3 protein is one row after TCRdb ran MiXCR on the PCR reads. The profile shows around 2,500 distinct CDR3 sequences, under 55% of them singletons. Sequenced: tumor tissue. These receptors were taken from a female donor with retroperitoneal liposarcoma.

This clonotype has more than one count but fewer than ten. The chain has TRBV7-8 and TRBJ2-3; D not resolved. This CDR3 has 13 residues. The germline V and J ends were trimmed by 5 bases and 6 bases, with 12 bases remaining between them. Germline CDR1 SGHVS, CDR2 FQNEAQ. The CDR3 sequence: CASSARLGDTQYF. The CDR3 DNA follows: TGTGCCAGCAGCGCCCGCCTTGGGGATACGCAGTATTTT.

This clonotype ranks as large. This sequence joins TRBV6-1 and TRBJ2-1; D gene uncertain. Deletions cut 2 bases from V and 14 bases from J, with 13 bases between. The V gene's germline CDR1 is MNHNS and CDR2 SASEGT. This CDR3 region has 12 residues. The CDR3, as DNA: TGTGCCAGCAGTGAAATAACCGCATGGGAGTTCTTC. Its translation: CASSEITAWEFF.

The chain combines TRBV6-8 with TRBJ2-1, with 10 bases matching TRBD2. TRBJ2-7 matches the DNA end more closely, so the J call is doubtful. Germline V gives CDR1 MNHGY, CDR2 SAAAGT. This CDR3 is 16 amino acids long. CDR3 nucleotide sequence: TGTGCCAGCAGTGTAGTCGGAGCGGGAGGGGGGCACGAGCAGTACTTC. Protein: CASSVVGAGGGHEQYF.

This chain links TRBV6-1 with TRBJ2-3; TRBD1 matches at 8 bases. The CDR3 extends over 16 amino acids. Germline CDR1 MNHNS, CDR2 SASEGT. The V segment lost 5 bases and the J segment 3 bases; nucleotides outside the gene matches: 10. The CDR3 DNA reads as TGTGCCAGCAGTCTTGAGGACAGGGTCAGTACAGATACGCAGTATTTT. It specifies CASSLEDRVSTDTQYF.

V gene TRBV7-6 combines with J gene TRBJ2-1, with D unresolved. Matching the DNA end better, TRBJ2-7 makes the J call doubtful. This CDR3 is built from 12 residues. CDR1 and CDR2 from the germline V gene are SGHVS and FNYEAQ. In DNA form, the CDR3 reads TGTGCCAGCAGCTTGACCTCCTACGAGCAGTACTTC. Amino acids: CASSLTSYEQYF.

The chain couples TRBV27 to TRBJ2-2; 10 bases agree with TRBD2. The junction had 3 bases not matched to a gene; V was cut back by 7 bases and J by 4 bases. Germline loops: CDR1 MNHEY, CDR2 SMNVEV (reference sequence). CDR3 size: 14 residues. CDR3 region: CASTGLAATGELFF. For the CDR3, the DNA is TGTGCCAGCACCGGACTAGCGGCCACCGGGGAGCTGTTTTTT.

The chain uses TRBV7-2 and TRBJ1-1; no firm D call. V lost 4 bases and J lost 0, with 6 bases in between. CDR3 length: 13 residues. The germline V gene has CDR1 SGHTA and CDR2 FQGNSA. DNA for the CDR3: TGTGCCAGCAGCTCGGGGATGAACACTGAAGCTTTCTTT. Translating gives CASSSGMNTEAFF.

The CDR3: CASSSSGSRETQYF. Here the CDR3 DNA reads TGTGCCAGCAGCTCTAGCGGGAGCAGAGAGACCCAGTACTTC. This rearrangement joins TRBV7-2 to TRBJ2-1; 10 bases align to TRBD2. The tail of the sequence fits TRBJ2-5 better, so the J call may be wrong. Germline values: CDR1 SGHTA, CDR2 FQGNSA. The CDR3 extends over 14 amino acids.

This sequence joins TRBV6-6 and TRBJ2-5, with 9 bases that match TRBD1. The J call may be mistaken, given a closer DNA end match to TRBJ2-7. This CDR3 contains 14 residues. Germline CDR1 is MNHNY and CDR2 is SVGAGI (reference sequence). CDR3 sequence: CASSYTTGGREQYF. DNA for the CDR3: TGTGCCAGCAGTTACACGACAGGGGGGCGCGAGCAGTACTTC.

The chain combines TRBV4-1 with TRBJ2-5; 7 bases fit TRBD2. The CDR3 covers 14 residues. Per the germline V gene, CDR1 is MGHRA and CDR2 is YSYEKL. V shed 1 base and J 11 bases; nucleotides not matched to a gene: 10. CDR3 DNA sequence: TGCGCCAGCAGCCAAGGGCTAGCGGACAATGAGCAGTACTTC. This codes for CASSQGLADNEQYF.

This sequence joins TRBV6-8 and TRBJ2-5, with 10 bases identical to TRBD2. In germline, CDR1 is MNHGY, CDR2 SAAAGT. This CDR3 region has 13 residues. V dropped 7 bases and J dropped 5; count of bases not matched to a gene: 4. The CDR3 DNA reads TGTGCCAGCACGTCTAGCGGGAGTGAGACCCAGTACTTC. Translation gives CASTSSGSETQYF.

The chain combines TRBV6-5 with TRBJ2-1; TRBD1 aligns across 9 bases. There are 17 residues in the CDR3. Germline loops: CDR1 MNHEY, CDR2 SVGAGI. J was trimmed by 0 bases and V by 4 bases; bases with no gene match: 7. CDR3 in amino acids: CASSLTGGAPSYNEQFF. In DNA form, the CDR3 reads TGTGCCAGCAGTTTGACAGGGGGTGCCCCCTCCTACAATGAGCAGTTCTTC.

Note on this clonotype: The missing conserved phenylalanine or tryptophan at the end of this CDR3 makes a read error likely. V and J are TRBV27 and TRBJ2-1; TRBD2 agrees at 8 bases. Trimming removed 6 bases from V and 5 bases from J; junction bases left unmatched: 6. Germline lookup yields CDR1 MNHEY and CDR2 SMNVEV (reference sequence). This CDR3 has 14 amino acids. CDR3 sequence: CASSAGTSHNEQFS. The CDR3 nucleotides are TGTGCCAGCAGCGCCGGGACTAGTCACAATGAGCAGTTCTCC.

This clonotype counts as medium-sized. The chain carries TRBV6-1 and TRBJ2-3; the match to TRBD1 covers 7 bases. CDR3 length: 16 residues. J gave up 4 bases and V 5 bases, and 12 bases lay outside the gene matches. Per the germline V gene, CDR1 is MNHNS and CDR2 is SASEGT. As DNA, the CDR3 is TGTGCCAGCAGTCGCAACCAGGGGGACGGGGCAGATACGCAGTATTTT. Its translation is CASSRNQGDGADTQYF.

This clonotype counts as medium-sized. The rearrangement links TRBV6-1 to TRBJ2-1; D unclear. V was cut by 0 bases and J by 13 bases, with 7 bases left in between. The CDR3 has 11 residues. Germline CDR1 and CDR2: MNHNS and SASEGT. For the CDR3, the DNA is TGTGCCAGCAGTGAAGCAGAGACCCAGTTCTTC. Its translation: CASSEAETQFF.

This clonotype is deemed large. The chain combines TRBV7-2 with TRBJ2-5; 11 bases are shared with TRBD2. In germline, CDR1 is SGHTA, CDR2 FQGNSA. The CDR3 covers 17 residues. The J segment lost 4 bases and the V segment lost 5 bases, leaving 12 bases of the junction unmatched. CDR3 protein: CASSDVAGGLQGETQYF. In DNA, the CDR3 is TGTGCCAGCAGCGACGTAGCGGGAGGGCTTCAAGGAGAGACCCAGTACTTC.

This CDR3 is CASGFRTGQETQYF. The CDR3 region has the DNA TGTGCTAGTGGTTTCAGGACAGGACAAGAGACCCAGTACTTC. V usage is TRBV12-5 and J usage is TRBJ2-5, with 7 bases fitting TRBD1. Trimming took 3 bases from V and 2 from J; bases not matched to a gene: 3. This CDR3 is 14 amino acids long. Germline V gene data show CDR1 as LGHNT and CDR2 as FRNRAP.

The chain carries TRBV7-9 and TRBJ1-1, with D tentatively TRBD1 (6 bases). This CDR3 has 15 amino acids. Germline V CDR1 and CDR2: SEHNR, FQNEAQ (reference sequence). V was cut by 0 bases and J by 5 bases, with 13 bases left in between. The CDR3 nucleotides are TGTGCCAGCAGCTTAGCGCGAGGGGGAGGGACTGAAGCTTTCTTT. Translated: CASSLARGGGTEAFF. The full variable domain, completed using reference TRBV7-9 and TRBJ1-1, is DTGVSQNPRHKITKRGQNVTFRCDPISEHNRLYWYRQTLGQGPEFLTYFQNEAQLEKSRLLSDRFSAERPKGSFSTLEIQRTEQGDSAMYLCASSLARGGGTEAFFGQGTRLTVV.

This chain links TRBV6-2 or TRBV6-3 with TRBJ1-1; 11 bases match TRBD1. The CDR3 runs 14 residues. Per the germline V gene, CDR1 is MNHEY and CDR2 is SVGEGT. V dropped 5 bases and J dropped 4; count of bases not matched to a gene: 3. CDR3 residues: CASSEGTGGTEAFF. As DNA, the CDR3 is TGTGCCAGCAGTGAAGGGACAGGGGGCACTGAAGCTTTCTTT.

The chain joins TRBV7-8 to TRBJ2-3, with 11 bases identical to TRBD2. The germline gives CDR1 SGHVS, CDR2 FQNEAQ. The CDR3 has 16 residues. Trimming removed 5 bases from V and 2 bases from J; junction bases left unmatched: 6. The CDR3 loop is CASSPRTSGLTDTQYF. DNA of the CDR3: TGTGCCAGCAGCCCGAGGACTAGCGGGCTCACAGATACGCAGTATTTT.

The table lists this clonotype with a few counts. The V gene is TRBV7-2, the J gene TRBJ2-2, with 8 bases lining up with TRBD1. CDR3 size: 16 residues. V trimming: 1 base; J trimming: 8 bases; junction bases outside the gene matches: 9. CDR1 SGHTA and CDR2 FQGNSA come from the germline V gene. CDR3 nucleotides: TGTGCCAGCAGCTTAGAACTCAGGGGGCTATCGGGGGAGCTGTTTTTT. Residues: CASSLELRGLSGELFF.

J is TRBJ2-1 and V is TRBV12-3 or TRBV12-4; no clear D. Trimming took 4 bases from V and 0 from J, leaving 7 bases between them. The CDR3 covers 14 residues. CDR3 DNA: TGTGCCAGCAGTTCGACTGGCTCCTACAATGAGCAGTTCTTC. Its translation: CASSSTGSYNEQFF.

Within the sample, this clonotype is medium-sized (0.01 to 0.1%). V and J are TRBV7-8 and TRBJ2-5; TRBD2 aligns across 10 bases. The J call may be incorrect, as the DNA end agrees better with TRBJ2-7. The CDR3 totals 14 residues. Germline lookup yields CDR1 SGHVS and CDR2 FQNEAQ. CDR3 DNA sequence: TGTGCCAGCAGCTCCGGGACTAGCGTCTACGAGCAGTACTTC. As protein: CASSSGTSVYEQYF.

This clonotype was observed a handful of times. CDR3 nucleotides: TGTGCCAGCAGTGAAGCGCCTAGGACATACGAGCAGTTCTTC. Its protein product is CASSEAPRTYEQFF. The chain uses TRBV6-1 and TRBJ2-1; perhaps TRBD1 as D (5 bases). Trimming removed 0 bases at V and 10 bases at J, with 13 bases between. The germline gives CDR1 MNHNS, CDR2 SASEGT. The CDR3 spans 14 residues.

This chain links TRBV6-1 with TRBJ2-1; TRBD1 aligns across 11 bases. The end of the DNA aligns better with TRBJ2-7, so the J call may be wrong. The CDR3 spans 16 residues. The germline CDR1 and CDR2 sequences are MNHNS and SASEGT. The DNA for the CDR3 is TGTGCCAGCAGCAGGGCCGGGACAGGGGGGTTAAATGAGCAGTACTTC. This gives the protein CASSRAGTGGLNEQYF.

The chain links TRBV5-1 to TRBJ2-1; D call uncertain. Germline values: CDR1 SGHRS, CDR2 YFSETQ. The ends were cut back, 4 bases at V and 9 bases at J, with 11 bases in the middle. The CDR3 covers 12 residues. The CDR3 DNA follows: TGCGCCAGCAGCCAAGGCATCCGTGAGCAGTTCTTC. It codes for CASSQGIREQFF.

The V call is TRBV6-5, the J call TRBJ2-5, with TRBD2 matching over 7 bases. The DNA end favors TRBJ2-7, so the J call may be wrong. CDR1 is MNHEY and CDR2 is SVGAGI in the germline V gene. The CDR3 length is 14 residues. CDR3 sequence (DNA): TGTGCCAGCGCCCGGACTAGTGAAGGTTTCGAGCAGTACTTC. It translates to CASARTSEGFEQYF.

A few counts support this clonotype. In DNA form, the CDR3 reads TGTGCCAGCAGTGGGACACTTGGACTAGTGATCGAGCAGTACTTC. Its protein product is CASSGTLGLVIEQYF. This chain joins TRBV6-1 and TRBJ2-4; 7 positions agree with TRBD2. The DNA end is a closer match to TRBJ2-7, so the J assignment may be wrong. The CDR3 is 15 amino acids. Germline CDR1 is MNHNS and CDR2 is SASEGT.